The entry below gives a single TCR beta chain sequence along with its context. What it binds is not known. The CDR3 is made up of 16 amino acids. Per germline, CDR1 SGHNT and CDR2 YENEEA. V was pared by 0 bases and J by 5 bases, with 14 bases between. The data derive from a study of beta chain features in type 1 diabetes. The authors reverse transcribed all of the isolated RNA, so sequencing captured expressed TCRB transcripts. Several million reads on average were seen across naive, central memory and regulatory T cell samples. Sequencing used immunoSEQ multiplex PCR; TCRdb keeps in-frame clones, though not all of them. This table holds 300,000 to 400,000 clones, approximately 12% found once. General study findings and limits: Relative to healthy donors, patients appeared to have naive, central memory and Treg TCRB repertoires that were more similar. Cells carrying high TCR expression could end up over-represented when cDNA is sequenced.

The rearrangement links TRBV11-3 to TRBJ2-1; D gene unclear. The sample consisted of naive CD4+ T cells from blood. The clonotype originates from a man younger than 35 in good health. The CDR3 region has the DNA TGTGCCAGCAGCTTAGAGATTAGTTCCCCCCACAATGAGCAGTTCTTC. It codes for CASSLEISSPHNEQFF.